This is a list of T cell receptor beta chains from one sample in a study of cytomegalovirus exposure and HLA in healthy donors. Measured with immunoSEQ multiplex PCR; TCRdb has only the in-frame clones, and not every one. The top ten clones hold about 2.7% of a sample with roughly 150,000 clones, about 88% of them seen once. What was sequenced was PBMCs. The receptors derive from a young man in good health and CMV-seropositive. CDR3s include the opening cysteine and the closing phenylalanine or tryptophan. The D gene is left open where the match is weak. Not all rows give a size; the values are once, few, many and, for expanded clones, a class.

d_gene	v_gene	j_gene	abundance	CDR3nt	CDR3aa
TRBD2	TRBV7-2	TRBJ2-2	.	TGTGCCAGCTGTAGACTAGCGGGAGCCGGGGAGCTGTTTTTT	CASCRLAGAGELFF
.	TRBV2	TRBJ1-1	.	TGTGCCAGCAGGGGAGAGATGAACACTGAAGCTTTCTTT	CASRGEMNTEAFF
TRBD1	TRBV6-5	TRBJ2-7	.	TGTGCCAGCAGTTACGGGGACAGGAAAACCTACGAGCAGTACTTC	CASSYGDRKTYEQYF
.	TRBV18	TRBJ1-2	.	TGTGCCAGCTCACCGGGCAGGGGTGACTATGGCTACACCTTC	CASSPGRGDYGYTF
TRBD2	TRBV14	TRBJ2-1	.	TGTGCCAGCAGCCAAGATAAGGGGATAGCGGGGCTCAATGAGCAGTTCTTC	CASSQDKGIAGLNEQFF
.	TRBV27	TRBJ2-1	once	TGTGCCAGCATTAGCGGTGGGGATGAGCAGTTCTTC	CASISGGDEQFF
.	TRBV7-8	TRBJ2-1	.	TGTGCCAGCAGCGGTGGGAGAACTGAGCAGTTCTTC	CASSGGRTEQFF
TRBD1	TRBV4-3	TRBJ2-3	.	TGCGCCAGCAGCAAGGTGGTGGGGACAGGGGGAGTAGATACGCAGTATTTT	CASSKVVGTGGVDTQYF
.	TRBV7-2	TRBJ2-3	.	TGTGTCAGCAGCCCGGCGGGGATCCCCACAGATACGCAGTATTTT	CVSSPAGIPTDTQYF
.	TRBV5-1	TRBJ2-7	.	TGCGCCAGCAGCCCCGACTCGCGGGCCTACGAGCAGTACTTC	CASSPDSRAYEQYF
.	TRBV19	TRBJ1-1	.	TGTGCCAGTAGTATGGGGGGGGGCACTGAAGCTTTCTTT	CASSMGGGTEAFF
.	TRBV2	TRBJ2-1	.	TGTGCCAGCAGTGAAGCTCTTGAGCAGTTCTTC	CASSEALEQFF
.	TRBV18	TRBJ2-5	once	TGTGCCAGCTCACCGGGGAGAGGCGAGACCCAGTACTTC	CASSPGRGETQYF
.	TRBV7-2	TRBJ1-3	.	TGTGCCAGCAGCTTAGGACCACAGGGTTCTGGAAACACCATATATTTT	CASSLGPQGSGNTIYF
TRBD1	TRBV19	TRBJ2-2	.	TGTGCCAGTAGTCTGGGACAGGGGGCGAACACCGGGGAGCTGTTTTTT	CASSLGQGANTGELFF
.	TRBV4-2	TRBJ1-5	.	TGTGCCAGCAGCCCAACGTCGACAGGTTTCAATCAGCCCCAGCATTTT	CASSPTSTGFNQPQHF
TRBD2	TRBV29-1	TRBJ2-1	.	TGCAGCGTTGAGGGCGGGAGCTCCTACAATGAGCAGTTCTTC	CSVEGGSSYNEQFF
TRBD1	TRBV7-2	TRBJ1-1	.	TGTGCCAGCAGCCGTATAGGCGGGACAGGCCTCACTGAAGCTTTCTTT	CASSRIGGTGLTEAFF
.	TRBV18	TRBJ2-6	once	TGTGCCAGCTCACCAAAGGGGTACGGGGCCAACGTCCTGACTTTC	CASSPKGYGANVLTF
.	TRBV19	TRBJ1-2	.	TGTGCCAGTAGCTCAGGGAGGGGCTATGGCTACACCTTC	CASSSGRGYGYTF
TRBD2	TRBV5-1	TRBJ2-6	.	TGCGCCAGCAGCCCGCTAGCGGCTAACTCTGGGGCCAACGTCCTGACTTTC	CASSPLAANSGANVLTF
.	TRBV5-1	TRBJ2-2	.	TGCGCCAGCAGCTCGCAACAGGGTAGGGGTAACACCGGGGAGCTGTTTTTT	CASSSQQGRGNTGELFF
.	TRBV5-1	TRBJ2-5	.	TGCGCCAGCAGCTTGGGGTCCGGAGAGACCCAGTACTTC	CASSLGSGETQYF
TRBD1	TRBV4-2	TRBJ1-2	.	TGTGCCAGCAGTGCACAGGGGAATGGTGGCTACACCTTC	CASSAQGNGGYTF
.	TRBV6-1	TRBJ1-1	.	TGTGCCAGCAGTGAGACTACAGGGAGAACTGAAGCTTTCTTT	CASSETTGRTEAFF
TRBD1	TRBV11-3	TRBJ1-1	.	TGTGCCAGCAGCACAATTCCGGGACAGGGGAACACTGAAGCTTTCTTT	CASSTIPGQGNTEAFF
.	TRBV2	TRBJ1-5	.	TGTGCCAGCAGTGAACGGGAAAGCGATAGCAATCAGCCCCAGCATTTT	CASSERESDSNQPQHF
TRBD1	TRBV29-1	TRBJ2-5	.	TGCAGCGTTTCCGGGACAGGGATTGTTGAGACCCAGTACTTC	CSVSGTGIVETQYF
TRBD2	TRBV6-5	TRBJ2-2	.	TGTGCCAGCAATAGGCGGGAGGGCACCGGGGAGCTGTTTTTT	CASNRREGTGELFF
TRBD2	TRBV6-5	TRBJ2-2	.	TGTGCCAGCAGACCTAGCGGGCCCCAGTATGGGGAGCTGTTTTTT	CASRPSGPQYGELFF
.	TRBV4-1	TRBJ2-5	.	TGCGCCAGCAGCCAAGGCTACCGGGAGACCCAGTACTTC	CASSQGYRETQYF
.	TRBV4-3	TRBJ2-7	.	TGCGCCAGCAGCCGTGTAGTAACCTCCTACGAGCAGTACTTC	CASSRVVTSYEQYF
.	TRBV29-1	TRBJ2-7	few	TGCAGCGTTGAAGGGGTAGGGGGAGGGCCCCCGTATGGGGACGAGCAGTACTTC	CSVEGVGGGPPYGDEQYF
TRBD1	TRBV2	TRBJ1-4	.	TGTGCCAGCAGCCCACAGGGGACAACTAATGAAAAACTGTTTTTT	CASSPQGTTNEKLFF
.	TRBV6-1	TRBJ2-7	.	TGTGCCAGCAGTGAAGCCGCCTACGAGCAGTACTTC	CASSEAAYEQYF
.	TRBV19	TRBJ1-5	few	TGTGCCACTGCCCTTTTGGGCTATAGCAATCAGCCCCAGCATTTT	CATALLGYSNQPQHF
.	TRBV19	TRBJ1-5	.	TGTGCCAGTACAATAGGAGATCAGCCCCAGCATTTT	CASTIGDQPQHF
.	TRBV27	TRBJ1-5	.	TGTGCCAGCACCCCTTTGGGAGAAGCTAATCAGCCCCAGCATTTT	CASTPLGEANQPQHF
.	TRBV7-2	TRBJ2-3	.	TGTGCCAGCAGCTTAGAGGGGGGGATTAGCACAGATACGCAGTATTTT	CASSLEGGISTDTQYF
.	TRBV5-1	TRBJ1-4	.	TGCGCCAGCAGAGCGGTGGCAGGGGATGAAAAACTGTTTTTT	CASRAVAGDEKLFF
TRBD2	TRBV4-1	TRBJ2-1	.	TGCGCCAGCAGCCGGGGACTAGCGGGAGGGGGAAATGAGCAGTTCTTC	CASSRGLAGGGNEQFF
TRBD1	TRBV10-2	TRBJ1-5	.	TGCGCCAGCAGTGAGTCTGGGACAGGGTTCCCTCAGCCCCAGCATTTT	CASSESGTGFPQPQHF
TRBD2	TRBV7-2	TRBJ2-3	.	TGTGCCAGCAGCACGGGGACTAGCGGATTTAGAGCGGATACGCAGTATTTT	CASSTGTSGFRADTQYF
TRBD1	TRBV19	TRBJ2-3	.	TGTGCCACTCGACAGGGTAGTTTGAGGGATACGCAGTATTTT	CATRQGSLRDTQYF
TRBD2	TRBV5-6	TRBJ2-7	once	TGTGCCAGCAGCTTGGCGGGACTAGCGGGAGGATTCTACGAGCAGTACTTC	CASSLAGLAGGFYEQYF
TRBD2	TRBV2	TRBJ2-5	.	TGTGCCAGCAGTGATCTAGCGGGAGAACAAGAGACCCAGTACTTC	CASSDLAGEQETQYF
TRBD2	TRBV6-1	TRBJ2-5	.	TGTGCCAGCAGCCCCATAGCGGGAGGGCAAGAGACCCAGTACTTC	CASSPIAGGQETQYF
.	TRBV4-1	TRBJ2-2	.	TGCGCCAGCAGCCCGACAGTTACCACCGGGGAGCTGTTTTTT	CASSPTVTTGELFF